These 11 T cell receptor beta chains came from one sample sequenced in a study of shared clonotypes between healthy human individuals. TCRdb keeps only in-frame clones here, not all; method: immunoSEQ multiplex PCR. Among 900,000 to 1,200,000 clones, around 78% were seen once, and the ten largest hold roughly 0.62%. The source material was memory CD4+ T cells from PBMCs. The subset: CD45RA-negative fraction. The source of these receptors is a man between 18 and 35 years old in good health. Some clones in this sample may be carry-over from other donors' samples.

The V and J genes are TRBV5-8 and TRBJ2-7; D gene ambiguous. CDR1 is SGHTS and CDR2 is YDEGEE in the germline V gene. V was cut by 1 base and J by 2 bases, with 10 bases left in between. This CDR3 is built from 14 residues. The CDR3 nucleotides are TGTGCCAGCAGCTTGTTAGACTGGCCCTACGAGCAGTACTTC. Protein: CASSLLDWPYEQYF.

Written as DNA, the CDR3 is TGCGCCAGCAGCCGCGGGGGCCCCACAGATACGCAGTATTTT. It yields the protein CASSRGGPTDTQYF. The chain employs TRBV10-1 and TRBJ2-3; tentatively, D is TRBD2 (7 bases). The CDR3 has 14 residues. V dropped 6 bases and J dropped 2 bases, with 12 bases sitting between them. The germline CDR1 and CDR2 sequences are WNHNN and SYGVQD (reference sequence).

The chain links TRBV2 to TRBJ2-7; no reliable D call. This CDR3 region has 11 residues. V was shortened by 5 bases and J by 6 bases, with 8 bases between the two germline ends. The germline CDR1 and CDR2 sequences are SNHLY and FYNNEI. This chain's CDR3 is CASSSTFEQYF. In DNA, the CDR3 is TGTGCCAGCAGTTCTACTTTCGAGCAGTACTTC.

This chain links TRBV4-3 with TRBJ2-3; D tentatively fits TRBD1 or TRBD2 (6 bases each). Trimming left V 2 bases short and J 1 base short, with 13 bases between. Germline V lookup: CDR1 LGHNA, CDR2 YSLEER. CDR3 length: 16 residues. The CDR3 reads CASSQSWRGGTDTQYF. In DNA, the CDR3 is TGCGCCAGCAGCCAATCCTGGAGGGGGGGCACAGATACGCAGTATTTT.

The chain carries TRBV5-1 and TRBJ2-1, with no clear D. V gave up 4 bases and J gave up 9 bases, with 8 bases separating them. The V gene's germline CDR1 is SGHRS and CDR2 YFSETQ. The CDR3 runs to 11 residues. CDR3 in amino acids: CASSQQSEQFF. CDR3 nucleotide sequence: TGCGCCAGCAGCCAACAGAGTGAGCAGTTCTTC.

V is TRBV7-2 and J is TRBJ2-1; no reliable D call. The CDR3 runs 15 residues. Deletions cut 1 base from V and 10 bases from J, with 17 bases between. Germline CDR1 is SGHTA and CDR2 is FQGNSA. CDR3 loop: CASSLVLAGMFEQFF. CDR3 sequence (DNA): TGTGCCAGCAGCTTAGTTCTGGCCGGCATGTTCGAGCAGTTCTTC.

This rearrangement joins TRBV4-1 to TRBJ2-7, with 9 nucleotides matching TRBD1. Germline V gene lookup returns CDR1 MGHRA and CDR2 YSYEKL. The length of the CDR3 is 15 residues. The V gene end was trimmed by 1 base and the J gene end by 7 bases; junction bases not matched to a gene: 8. The CDR3 reads CASSQVGQGRREQYF. The CDR3 DNA sequence: TGCGCCAGCAGCCAAGTAGGACAGGGGAGGAGGGAGCAGTACTTC.

V gene TRBV28 combines with J gene TRBJ2-7, with D possibly being TRBD1 (6 bases). The CDR3 is 14 amino acids. Germline CDR1 and CDR2: MDHEN and SYDVKM. With 3 bases removed from V and 9 bases from J, the gap between germline ends came to 18 bases. The CDR3 bases are TGTGCCAGCAGTTTGACAGGCCCCAGGGGTGGGCAGTACTTC. It codes for CASSLTGPRGGQYF.

The chain combines TRBV5-5 with TRBJ2-5, with D hard to call. Trimming took off 3 bases at V and 1 base at J, with 10 bases between the two ends. Germline V gene lookup returns CDR1 SGHKS and CDR2 YYEKEE (reference sequence). The CDR3 covers 14 residues. In DNA form, the CDR3 reads TGTGCCAGCAGCTCACGGCCCCCCCAAGAGACCCAGTACTTC. Its protein is CASSSRPPQETQYF.

This clone showed up just once. The V call is TRBV19, the J call TRBJ2-5, with 7 bases aligning to TRBD1. V lost 5 bases and J lost 2; bases outside the gene matches: 5. The CDR3 has 14 amino acids. Germline-derived CDR1 and CDR2 are LNHDA and SQIVND (reference sequence). The DNA of the CDR3 is TGTGCCAGTAGTTCTCGACAGGGACAAGAGACCCAGTACTTC. Protein: CASSSRQGQETQYF.

This clone was counted between two and nine times. V gene TRBV28 combines with J gene TRBJ2-1; unclear D gene. Trimming took 5 bases from V and 5 from J, leaving 16 bases between them. Per germline, CDR1 MDHEN and CDR2 SYDVKM. This CDR3 has 15 amino acids. The CDR3 DNA is TGTGCCAGCAGTCCAGGAAGGTCTAGAAACAATGAGCAGTTCTTC. Its protein product is CASSPGRSRNNEQFF. Variable domain in full (rest from reference TRBV28 and TRBJ2-1): DVKVTQSSRYLVKRTGEKVFLECVQDMDHENMFWYRQDPGLGLRLIYFSYDVKMKEKGDIPEGYSVSREKKERFSLILESASTNQTSMYLCASSPGRSRNNEQFFGPGTRLTVL.